This T cell receptor (beta chain) stems from a study of identical twins (TCRdb year 2016). Broadly, across the study: The study deep-sequenced TCR alpha and beta repertoires from monozygotic twins, unrelated adults of various ages and cord blood to test whether fetal clonotypes persist. To rule out contamination, replicate twin experiments were performed at different times with different library preparation protocols. Study-level results and caveats: Compared with coincidental sharing between unrelated individuals, out-of-frame TCR alpha sequences shared between twins showed an excess of sequences with low generation probability. Excess twin sharing in beta out-of-frame sequences was weaker because fewer shared sequences lowered the signal-to-noise ratio. Because the same donors could not be followed over many years, conclusions were based on cross-sectional statistical analysis. In monozygotic twins, out-of-frame TCR alpha sharing was systematically underestimated by recombination models, although the models agreed with sharing between unrelated individuals. Invariant T cells such as MAIT and iNKT could partly confound zero-insertion analyses, although diverse VJ usage argued against such confounding for most clonotypes. Fewer insertions were carried by abundant cord blood beta clonotypes; a weaker similar trend was observed in young adult naive repertoires, while no such trend was observed in memory repertoires.

Cut back by 2 bases and 1 base, the V and J ends lie 17 bases apart. CDR3 length: 17 amino acids, cysteine to phenylalanine. Only CDR3 DNA is held: 51 bases, read in frame from base 1. From the germline V gene (reference sequence), CDR1 is SEHNR and CDR2 is FQNEAQ. As to this clonotype: No antigen is known for it. No much larger clone exists at a distance of one base, and base qualities are not known.

Every donor was a healthy Caucasian. Three pairs of female monozygotic twins, all aged about 18 to 29 years, made up the twin cohort. CD4+ and CD8+ T cell populations were isolated with positive isolation kits from Invitrogen. The library came from 5' RACE. Sequenced on an Illumina HiSeq 2000. Template switching introduced a universal primer binding site; the final cDNA contained a unique molecular identifier, enabling accurate counting of TCR cDNA molecules. Specific primers in the conserved constant-segment region were used to synthesize first-strand cDNA for TCR alpha and beta chains. To control for contamination, every cDNA library carried two barcodes: a SMART-Mk sample barcode plus Illumina barcodes. Two successive PCR steps introduced TruSeq adapter sequences along with Illumina sample barcodes. The Illumina HiSeq platform was used with custom primers to sequence TCR alpha and beta cDNA libraries. The paper's data handling went like this. MiGEC processed the raw reads to extract unique molecular identifiers, while MiXCR was used to determine the CDR3 positions. Recombination models were inferred per individual with the repgenHMM and IGoR tools using an EM algorithm. Shared clonotypes were analyzed with the tcR package in R, and sharing was normalized by the product of cloneset sizes. Out-of-frame nonproductive sequences were analyzed to study raw recombination free of thymic and clonal selection effects. The public reads were reprocessed in TCRdb via fastp at Q25 and MiXCR, keeping in-frame beta chains. Identical CDR3 proteins give one entry, which carries the most common genes and DNA. TCRdb's processing, not the study's, gives the V and J calls here. Here the sample has about 550,000 distinct CDR3 sequences; 20% to 25% occur a single time. Jointly, the top ten make up more than 0.4% of the sample.

This sample was shared with a second study, whose subject was yellow fever vaccine responses in identical twins. As described in the second report: The authors reported that the T cell response to vaccination in identical twins appeared partly convergent and partly personalized. The study precisely tracked vaccine-responding T cell clones in identical twins.

The sequenced material came from CD4+ T cells sorted from blood. The TCR sequence derives from a young woman in good health. The receptor chain draws on TRBV7-9 and TRBJ2-5; the D gene assignment is ambiguous. The DNA is TGTGCCAGCAGCTTAATAATATCGAGGCAGAGCCAAGAGACCCAGTACTTC. Its protein reads: CASSLIISRQSQETQYF. When the CDR3 is completed using the reference TRBV7-9 and TRBJ2-5 genes on either side, the full variable domain is DTGVSQNPRHKITKRGQNVTFRCDPISEHNRLYWYRQTLGQGPEFLTYFQNEAQLEKSRLLSDRFSAERPKGSFSTLEIQRTEQGDSAMYLCASSLIISRQSQETQYFGPGTRLLVL.